This entry is about one TCR beta chain. This record comes from a study of cytomegalovirus exposure and HLA in healthy donors. Use of 60 Vbeta and 13 Jbeta primers characterized the PCR. Here immunoSEQ multiplex PCR was the method, and the copy in TCRdb shows in-frame clones only, minus some. The data contain around 140,000 clones, roughly three quarters of them singletons. Sequenced: PBMCs. The clonotype was recovered from a woman in her sixties or seventies in good health and CMV-seronegative.

CDR3 nucleotide sequence: TGTGCCAGTAGTATGATGGGACAGTCCTACGAGCAGTACTTC. Translated, it gives CASSMMGQSYEQYF. V is TRBV19 and J is TRBJ2-7, with TRBD1 matching over 7 bases. The CDR3 runs 14 residues. V lost 3 bases and J lost 1; bases outside the gene matches: 3. Per germline, CDR1 LNHDA and CDR2 SQIVND (reference sequence).